The source of this T cell receptor (beta chain) is a study of neurological immune-mediated disorders. TCRdb redid the calling of the 5' RACE reads with MiXCR, one entry per CDR3 protein. The sample carries tens of thousands of distinct CDR3 sequences, roughly 2.5% recorded once. Germline trimming cut 8 bases from V and 3 bases from J; bases unmatched to any gene: 4. The CDR3 runs 14 residues. This clonotype was seen repeatedly, ten times or more. The chain has TRBV12-3 or TRBV12-4 and TRBJ2-1; 10 bases align to TRBD1. Sequencing was carried out using PBMCs. The receptor comes from a man aged 50 or older with multiple sclerosis. The CDR3 coding sequence is TGTGCCAGCCTAGGGACAGGGGACTACAATGAGCAGTTCTTC. It specifies CASLGTGDYNEQFF.